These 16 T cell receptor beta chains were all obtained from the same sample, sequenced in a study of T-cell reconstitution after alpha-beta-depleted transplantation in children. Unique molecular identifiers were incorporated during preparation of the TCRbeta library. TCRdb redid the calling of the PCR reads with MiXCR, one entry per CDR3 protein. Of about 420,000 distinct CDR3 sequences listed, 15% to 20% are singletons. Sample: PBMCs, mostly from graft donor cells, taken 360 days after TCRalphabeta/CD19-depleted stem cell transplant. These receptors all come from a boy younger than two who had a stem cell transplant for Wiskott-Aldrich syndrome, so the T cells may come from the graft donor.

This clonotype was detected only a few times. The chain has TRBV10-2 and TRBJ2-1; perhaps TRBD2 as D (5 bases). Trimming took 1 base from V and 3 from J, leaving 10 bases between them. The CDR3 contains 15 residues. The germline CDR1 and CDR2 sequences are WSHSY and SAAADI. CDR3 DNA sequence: TGCGCCAGCAGTGAGTGGGCTAGCCACTACAATGAGCAGTTCTTC. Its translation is CASSEWASHYNEQFF.

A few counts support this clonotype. The CDR3 DNA sequence: TGTGCCAGCAGCTTACCACCGGGACACCTTAAGAATGAGCAGTTCTTC. Its protein product is CASSLPPGHLKNEQFF. This rearrangement joins TRBV11-2 to TRBJ2-1; maybe TRBD1 (6 bases). Germline CDR1 is SGHAT and CDR2 is FQNNGV. V lost 2 bases to trimming and J lost 7 bases, with 18 bases between them. The CDR3 has 16 residues.

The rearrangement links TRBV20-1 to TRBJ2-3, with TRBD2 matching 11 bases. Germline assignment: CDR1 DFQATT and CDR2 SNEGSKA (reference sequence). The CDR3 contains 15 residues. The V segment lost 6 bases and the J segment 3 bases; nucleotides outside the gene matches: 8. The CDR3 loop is CSAFRLAGITDTQYF. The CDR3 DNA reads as TGCAGTGCCTTCCGACTAGCGGGGATTACAGATACGCAGTATTTT.

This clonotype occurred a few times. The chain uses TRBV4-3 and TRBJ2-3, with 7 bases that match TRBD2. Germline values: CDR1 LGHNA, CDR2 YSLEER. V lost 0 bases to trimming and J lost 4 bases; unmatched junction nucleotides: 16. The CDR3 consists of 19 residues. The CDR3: CASSQDWGYGGSIADTQYF. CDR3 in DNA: TGCGCCAGCAGCCAAGATTGGGGGTATGGCGGGAGTATTGCAGATACGCAGTATTTT.

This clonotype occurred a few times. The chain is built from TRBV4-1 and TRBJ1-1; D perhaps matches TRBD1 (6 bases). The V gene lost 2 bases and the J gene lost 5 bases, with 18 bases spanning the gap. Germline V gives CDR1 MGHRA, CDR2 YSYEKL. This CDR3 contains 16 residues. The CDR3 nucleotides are TGCGCCAGCAGCCAAAGAAGTAACAGGGCGAAAACTGAAGCTTTCTTT. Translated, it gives CASSQRSNRAKTEAFF.

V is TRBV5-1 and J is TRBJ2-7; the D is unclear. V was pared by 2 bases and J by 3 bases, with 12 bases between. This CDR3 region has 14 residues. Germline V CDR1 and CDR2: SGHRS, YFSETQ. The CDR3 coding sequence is TGCGCCAGCAGCTTAGGTCGATCCCTCTACGAGCAGTACTTC. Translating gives CASSLGRSLYEQYF.

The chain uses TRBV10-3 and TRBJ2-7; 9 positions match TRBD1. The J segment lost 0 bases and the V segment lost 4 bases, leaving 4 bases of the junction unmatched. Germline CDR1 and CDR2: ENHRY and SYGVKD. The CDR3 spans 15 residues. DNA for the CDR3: TGTGCCATCAGTGTAAAGGGACAGGGCTCCTACGAGCAGTACTTC. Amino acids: CAISVKGQGSYEQYF.

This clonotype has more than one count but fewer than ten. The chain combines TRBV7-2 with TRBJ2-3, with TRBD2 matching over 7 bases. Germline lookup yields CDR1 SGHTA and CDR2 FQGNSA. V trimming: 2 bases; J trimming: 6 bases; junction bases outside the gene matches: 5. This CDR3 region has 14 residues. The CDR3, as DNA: TGTGCCAGCAGCTTATGGGGCGGGGGTGATACGCAGTATTTT. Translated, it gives CASSLWGGGDTQYF. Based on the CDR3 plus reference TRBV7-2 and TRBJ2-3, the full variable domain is GAGVSQSPSNKVTEKGKDVELRCDPISGHTALYWYRQSLGQGLEFLIYFQGNSAPDKSGLPSDRFSAERTGGSVSTLTIQRTQQEDSAVYLCASSLWGGGDTQYFGPGTRLTVL.

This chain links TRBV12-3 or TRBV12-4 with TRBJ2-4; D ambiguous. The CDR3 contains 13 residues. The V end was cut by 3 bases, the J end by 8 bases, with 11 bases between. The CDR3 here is CASSFDLGYIQYF. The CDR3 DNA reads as TGTGCCAGCAGTTTCGACTTGGGATACATTCAGTACTTC.

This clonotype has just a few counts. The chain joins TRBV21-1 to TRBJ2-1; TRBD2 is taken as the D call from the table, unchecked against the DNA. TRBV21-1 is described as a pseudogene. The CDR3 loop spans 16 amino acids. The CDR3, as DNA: TGTGCCAGCAGCAAGGAGGACTTAAGCTCCTACAATGAGCAGTTCTTC. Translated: CASSKEDLSSYNEQFF.

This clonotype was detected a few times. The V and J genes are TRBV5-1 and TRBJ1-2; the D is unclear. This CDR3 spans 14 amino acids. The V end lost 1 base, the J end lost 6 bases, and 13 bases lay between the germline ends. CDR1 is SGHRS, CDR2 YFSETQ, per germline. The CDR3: CASSLFLSGDGYTF. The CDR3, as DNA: TGCGCCAGCAGCTTGTTCTTGTCTGGAGATGGCTACACCTTC.

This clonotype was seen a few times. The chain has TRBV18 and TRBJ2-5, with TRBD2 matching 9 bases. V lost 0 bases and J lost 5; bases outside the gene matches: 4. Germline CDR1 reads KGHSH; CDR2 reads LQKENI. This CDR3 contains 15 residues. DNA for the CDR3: TGTGCCAGCTCACCACCGGGGACTAGCCGGGAGACCCAGTACTTC. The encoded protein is CASSPPGTSRETQYF.

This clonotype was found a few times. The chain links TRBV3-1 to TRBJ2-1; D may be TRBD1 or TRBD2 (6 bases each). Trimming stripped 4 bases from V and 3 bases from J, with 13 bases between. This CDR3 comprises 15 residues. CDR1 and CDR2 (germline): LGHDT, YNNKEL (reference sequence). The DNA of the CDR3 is TGTGCCAGCAGCCGCGGAGGGGGGTACTACAATGAGCAGTTCTTC. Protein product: CASSRGGGYYNEQFF.

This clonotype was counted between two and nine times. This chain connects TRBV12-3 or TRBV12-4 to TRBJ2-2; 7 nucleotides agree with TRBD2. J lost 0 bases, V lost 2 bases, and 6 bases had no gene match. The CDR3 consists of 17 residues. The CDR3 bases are TGTGCCAGCAGTTTAAATCTCCTAGCGGCGAACACCGGGGAGCTGTTTTTT. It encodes CASSLNLLAANTGELFF.

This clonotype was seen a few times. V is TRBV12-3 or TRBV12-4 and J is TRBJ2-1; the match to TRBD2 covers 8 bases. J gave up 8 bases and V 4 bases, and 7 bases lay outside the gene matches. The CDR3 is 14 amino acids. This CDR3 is CASSSRTSRHEQFF. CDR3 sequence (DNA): TGTGCCAGCAGTTCCAGGACTAGCAGACATGAGCAGTTCTTC.

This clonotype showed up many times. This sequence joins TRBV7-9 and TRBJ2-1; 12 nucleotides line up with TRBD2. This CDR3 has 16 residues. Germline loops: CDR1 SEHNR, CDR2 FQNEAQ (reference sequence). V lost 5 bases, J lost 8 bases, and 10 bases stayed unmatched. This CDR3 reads CASSGLAGRGGDEQFF. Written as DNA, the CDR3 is TGTGCCAGCAGCGGACTAGCGGGACGCGGTGGCGATGAGCAGTTCTTC.